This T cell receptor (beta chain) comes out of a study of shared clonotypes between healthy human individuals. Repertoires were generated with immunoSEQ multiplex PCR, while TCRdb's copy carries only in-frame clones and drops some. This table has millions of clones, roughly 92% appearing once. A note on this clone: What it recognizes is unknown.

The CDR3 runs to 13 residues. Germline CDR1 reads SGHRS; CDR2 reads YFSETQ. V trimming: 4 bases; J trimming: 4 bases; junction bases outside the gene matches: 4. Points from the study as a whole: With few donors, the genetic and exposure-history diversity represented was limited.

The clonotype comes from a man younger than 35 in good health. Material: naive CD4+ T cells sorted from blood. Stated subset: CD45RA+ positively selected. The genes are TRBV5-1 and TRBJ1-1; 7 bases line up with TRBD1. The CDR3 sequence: CASSDRVVTEAFF. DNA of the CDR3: TGCGCCAGCAGCGACAGGGTAGTCACTGAAGCTTTCTTT.